Listed here are 28 T cell receptor beta chains from one sample, sequenced in a study of preoperative IRX-2 immunotherapy in early breast cancer. Clones were read by immunoSEQ multiplex PCR, and TCRdb kept only the in-frame ones, dropping some. This sample has tens of thousands of clones; roughly 82% occur once, and the top ten carry about 1.5%. Indicated treatment: preoperative locoregional IRX-2 cytokine immunotherapy. The sample was lymph node tissue, taken after IRX-2 immunotherapy. These receptor sequences come from a human donor with breast cancer.

The chain combines TRBV11-3 with TRBJ2-1; TRBD2 matches 7 bases. V trimming: 5 bases; J trimming: 6 bases; junction bases outside the gene matches: 7. CDR1 and CDR2 from the germline V gene are SGHNT and YENEEA. This CDR3 spans 14 amino acids. CDR3 region: CASSIGLEANEQFF. DNA for the CDR3: TGTGCCAGCAGCATCGGACTAGAGGCCAATGAGCAGTTCTTC.

The CDR3 coding sequence is TGTGCCAGCAGTTCCGGGACAGGGGGCTTGGGAACTAATGAAAAACTGTTTTTT. Translated: CASSSGTGGLGTNEKLFF. The chain recombines TRBV7-5 with TRBJ1-4; TRBD1, the D gene given by the table, was not confirmed from the DNA. TRBV7-5 is labeled a pseudogene. The CDR3 sequence is 18 residues long.

This chain joins TRBV10-1 and TRBJ2-1; the match to TRBD1 covers 8 bases. Germline trimming cut 0 bases from V and 3 bases from J; bases unmatched to any gene: 4. The CDR3 is 16 amino acids. CDR1 and CDR2 (germline): WNHNN, SYGVQD (reference sequence). CDR3 coding DNA: TGCGCCAGCAGTGAGTCGACAGGGGACTTCTACAATGAGCAGTTCTTC. It codes for CASSESTGDFYNEQFF.

The gene calls are TRBV28 and TRBJ2-1, with 8 bases that match TRBD1. The germline gives CDR1 MDHEN, CDR2 SYDVKM. V shed 8 bases and J 3 bases; nucleotides not matched to a gene: 9. The CDR3 has 15 amino acids. The DNA of the CDR3 is TGTGCCAGCCCCCCCTCAGGGGGCCTCTACAATGAGCAGTTCTTC. The encoded protein is CASPPSGGLYNEQFF.

The chain employs TRBV7-1 and TRBJ1-1, with 7 bases identical to TRBD1. TRBV7-1 is labeled an ORF, and its function is uncertain. The CDR3 has 14 amino acids. V lost 4 bases, J lost 1 base, and 3 bases stayed unmatched. CDR3 in DNA: TGTGCCAGCAGCTTCCGGACAGGGAACACTGAAGCTTTCTTT. Translation gives CASSFRTGNTEAFF.

The chain links TRBV28 to TRBJ1-2; 7 positions agree with TRBD1. CDR1 is MDHEN, CDR2 SYDVKM, per germline. CDR3 length: 17 residues. Losses at the gene ends were 4 bases for V and 2 bases for J; bases not matched to a gene: 13. DNA for the CDR3: TGTGCCAGCAGTTCGCGACAGGGCCAAAGGTCAAACTATGGCTACACCTTC. Its protein is CASSSRQGQRSNYGYTF.

The J gene is TRBJ1-4, the V gene TRBV28; no clear D gene. The CDR3 spans 14 residues. Trimming left V 6 bases short and J 5 bases short, with 13 bases between. CDR1 MDHEN and CDR2 SYDVKM come from the germline V gene. The CDR3: CASRNFGENEKLFF. The CDR3 DNA sequence: TGTGCCAGCAGAAACTTCGGGGAGAATGAAAAACTGTTTTTT.

The genes are TRBV6-8 and TRBJ1-6; possibly TRBD1 for D (5 bases). The germline V gene encodes CDR1 MNHGY and CDR2 SAAAGT. The ends were cut back, 6 bases at V and 1 base at J, with 19 bases in the middle. This CDR3 contains 18 residues. The CDR3 region is CASRPGTDRWSYNSPLHF. Here the CDR3 DNA reads TGTGCCAGCAGACCCGGGACGGATCGCTGGTCCTATAATTCACCCCTCCACTTT.

This chain connects TRBV6-8 to TRBJ1-2, with D perhaps matching TRBD1 (5 bases). The CDR3 runs 13 residues. The V gene lost 0 bases and the J gene lost 6 bases, with 8 bases spanning the gap. Germline V lookup: CDR1 MNHGY, CDR2 SAAAGT. The CDR3 DNA is TGTGCCAGCAGTTACTCGGGGACGGATGGCTACACCTTC. Translated: CASSYSGTDGYTF.

This chain joins TRBV9 and TRBJ1-3; 9 bases map to TRBD1. This CDR3 region has 17 residues. Germline V lookup: CDR1 SGDLS, CDR2 YYNGEE. Trimming removed 5 bases from V and 1 base from J; junction bases left unmatched: 10. The CDR3 DNA reads as TGTGCCAGCAGTGCAGCCCGACAGGGGGTATCTGGAAACACCATATATTTT. Translation: CASSAARQGVSGNTIYF.

The chain uses TRBV5-1 and TRBJ1-1, with D unresolved. V was trimmed by 0 bases and J by 1 base, leaving 10 bases between them. Germline V gene data show CDR1 as SGHRS and CDR2 as YFSETQ. The length of the CDR3 is 15 residues. The CDR3 reads CASSLVAGGNTEAFF. The DNA of the CDR3 is TGCGCCAGCAGCTTGGTTGCGGGCGGGAACACTGAAGCTTTCTTT.

This sequence joins TRBV18 and TRBJ1-1; TRBD1 might be the D (6 bases). There are 15 residues in the CDR3. Trimming left V 3 bases short and J 7 bases short, with 18 bases between. Germline loops: CDR1 KGHSH, CDR2 LQKENI. This CDR3 reads CASSPRRQEKFEAFF. The CDR3 DNA sequence: TGTGCCAGCTCACCGCGTAGACAGGAGAAATTTGAAGCTTTCTTT.

The chain links TRBV6-8 to TRBJ1-4; D might be TRBD1 (5 bases). In germline, CDR1 is MNHGY, CDR2 SAAAGT. The germline V and J ends were trimmed by 0 bases and 5 bases, with 7 bases remaining between them. The CDR3 extends over 14 amino acids. This CDR3 reads CASSYSEGNEKLFF. CDR3 coding DNA: TGTGCCAGCAGTTACTCTGAGGGGAATGAAAAACTGTTTTTT.

The chain is built from TRBV11-3 and TRBJ1-3; no clear D gene. This CDR3 is built from 18 residues. The V and J ends lost 1 base and 0 bases respectively, with 16 bases between them. CDR1 is SGHNT and CDR2 is YENEEA in the germline V gene. This chain's CDR3 is CASSLVSGGFYSGNTIYF. In nucleotides, the CDR3 is TGTGCCAGCAGCTTAGTGTCGGGCGGGTTCTACTCTGGAAACACCATATATTTT.

V and J are TRBV19 and TRBJ2-2; no clear D gene. This CDR3 has 15 amino acids. Deletions cut 5 bases from V and 1 base from J, with 11 bases between. CDR1 and CDR2 from the germline V gene are LNHDA and SQIVND (reference sequence). CDR3 sequence reads: CASSVGRQNTGELFF. The CDR3 DNA sequence: TGTGCCAGTAGTGTTGGGCGTCAGAACACCGGGGAGCTGTTTTTT.

The rearrangement uses TRBV19 and TRBJ2-7, with 10 bases identical to TRBD1. Germline values: CDR1 LNHDA, CDR2 SQIVND (reference sequence). J gave up 12 bases and V 5 bases, and 10 bases lay outside the gene matches. The CDR3 has 13 residues. The CDR3 DNA sequence: TGTGCCAGTAGTGACACCGGGACAGGGGATGTGTACTTC. Translating it yields CASSDTGTGDVYF.

The chain links TRBV7-7 to TRBJ2-3; D may correspond to TRBD1 or TRBD2 (5 bases each). The CDR3 sequence is 15 residues long. Germline CDR1 SSHAT, CDR2 FNYEAQ (reference sequence). Trimming cost V 6 bases and J 0 bases, with 13 bases left between them. In nucleotides, the CDR3 is TGTGCCAGCAGAGCTAAAGGGGACAGCACAGATACGCAGTATTTT. It specifies CASRAKGDSTDTQYF.

The chain has TRBV16 and TRBJ2-1; the D gene is possibly TRBD1 (5 bases). V was cut by 5 bases and J by 4 bases, with 15 bases left in between. Germline-derived CDR1 and CDR2 are KGHSY and FQNENV. CDR3 length: 15 amino acids. The CDR3 region is CASSGSRTNYNEQFF. The CDR3 DNA reads TGTGCCAGCAGCGGTAGTAGGACAAATTACAATGAGCAGTTCTTC.

The chain recombines TRBV11-3 with TRBJ2-1, with TRBD1 identical over 8 bases. The CDR3 is made up of 15 amino acids. After removal of 5 bases from V and 2 bases from J, the junction contained 5 bases not matched to a gene. The germline CDR1 and CDR2 sequences are SGHNT and YENEEA. CDR3 nucleotides: TGTGCCAGCAGCGCAACGGACAGGGCCTACAATGAGCAGTTCTTC. Protein sequence: CASSATDRAYNEQFF.

V is TRBV23-1 and J is TRBJ2-1; D is unclear. TRBV23-1 is sorted into the ORF group, with uncertain function. The germline V and J ends were trimmed by 6 bases and 6 bases, with 18 bases remaining between them. The CDR3 is made up of 15 amino acids. The CDR3 DNA reads TGCGCCAGCAGCCAAGAGGTAAACAGCTTCAATGAGCAGTTCTTC. It is translated as CASSQEVNSFNEQFF.

The rearrangement links TRBV7-6 to TRBJ2-2; D is undetermined. The CDR3 is 15 residues long. The V end lost 5 bases, the J end lost 1 base, and 11 bases lay between the germline ends. Looked up from germline, CDR1 is SGHVS and CDR2 is FNYEAQ. The CDR3 loop is CASSLNSRNTGELFF. CDR3 in DNA: TGTGCCAGCAGCCTGAACTCGAGGAACACCGGGGAGCTGTTTTTT.

J is TRBJ1-2 and V is TRBV28; TRBD1 is a possible D gene (5 bases). Germline V gene data show CDR1 as MDHEN and CDR2 as SYDVKM. Trimming shortened V by 6 bases and J by 4 bases, and 15 bases separated the two germline ends. This CDR3 spans 14 amino acids. CDR3 protein: CASRSPGHSYGYTF. The DNA of the CDR3 is TGTGCCAGCAGATCGCCGGGGCACAGCTATGGCTACACCTTC.

The rearrangement links TRBV23-1 to TRBJ1-1; weak D call: TRBD1 (6 bases). TRBV23-1 is filed as an ORF, its function uncertain. The CDR3 is 13 residues long. V lost 6 bases and J lost 7, with 15 bases in between. The CDR3 DNA reads as TGCGCCAGCAGCTTACAGGGTGGGGATGAAGCTTTCTTT. Translation: CASSLQGGDEAFF.

The chain uses TRBV19 and TRBJ1-2; 10 nucleotides line up with TRBD1. V was clipped by 6 bases and J by 8 bases; unmatched bases: 6. CDR3 length: 13 amino acids. Per the germline V gene, CDR1 is LNHDA and CDR2 is SQIVND (reference sequence). The CDR3 reads CASRTGTGEGYTF. The DNA of the CDR3 is TGTGCCAGTAGGACCGGGACAGGGGAGGGCTACACCTTC.

This clone was picked up a small number of times. The chain is built from TRBV12-5 and TRBJ2-6; 8 nucleotides align to TRBD1. Germline CDR1 reads LGHNT; CDR2 reads FRNRAP. This CDR3 is 14 amino acids long. The CDR3 DNA reads as TGTGCCAGCCGACAGGGGTACGGGGCCAACGTCCTGACTTTC. Translated: CASRQGYGANVLTF.

The gene calls are TRBV28 and TRBJ2-1, with D unresolved. The CDR3 contains 13 residues. V lost 5 bases and J lost 8, with 13 bases in between. From germline, CDR1 is MDHEN and CDR2 SYDVKM. The chain's CDR3 is CASSRVITDEQFF. CDR3 DNA: TGTGCCAGCAGTAGGGTAATTACGGATGAGCAGTTCTTC.

This rearrangement joins TRBV6-8 to TRBJ1-2; possibly TRBD1 for D (6 bases). The CDR3 is 15 residues long. Germline loops: CDR1 MNHGY, CDR2 SAAAGT. Trimming took 4 bases from V and 5 from J, leaving 17 bases between them. CDR3 sequence (DNA): TGTGCCAGCAGTTCCCAACAGGGCGGAATTTATGGCTACACCTTC. It translates to CASSSQQGGIYGYTF.

The chain carries TRBV11-3 and TRBJ1-6; D is uncertain. Germline CDR1 is SGHNT and CDR2 is YENEEA. V gave up 3 bases and J gave up 0 bases, with 12 bases separating them. The CDR3 is made up of 17 amino acids. CDR3 amino acids: CASSLAVRSSYNSPLHF. The CDR3 coding sequence is TGTGCCAGCAGCTTGGCAGTGAGGAGCTCCTATAATTCACCCCTCCACTTT.